The source of this T cell receptor beta chain is a study of CD8+CD57+ T cells in acquired aplastic anemia. Study-wide results and caveats: Nearly 30 was the count of CD8+ CDR3 sequences that patients shared with controls. Patients and controls were not found to differ significantly in CD8+ Simpson's diversity.

V gave up 1 base and J gave up 6 bases, with 5 bases separating them. The V gene's germline CDR1 is SGHTA and CDR2 FQGNSA. The CDR3 loop spans 12 amino acids. About this clonotype: What it binds is not known.

Template material for TCR beta VDJ and CDR3 profiling consisted of genomic DNA. TCRdb ran MiXCR on the reads and lists one entry per CDR3 protein. The data show roughly 63,000 distinct CDR3 sequences, around half seen once. Sequencing was carried out using sorted CD4+, CD8+, or CD8+CD57+ T cells (not recorded which) from PBMCs. This TCR was recovered from a human donor in good health, serving as a control. The V and J genes are TRBV7-2 and TRBJ2-3; no clear D gene. This CDR3 reads CASSLGHDTQYF. The CDR3 DNA is TGTGCCAGCAGCTTAGGCCACGATACGCAGTATTTT.